The entry below gives a single T cell receptor beta chain sequence along with its context. These data belong to a study of shared clonotypes between healthy human individuals. V gave up 2 bases and J gave up 4 bases; unmatched junction bases: 1. This CDR3 region has 14 residues. Germline CDR1 SGHVS, CDR2 FNYEAQ. Donors comprised only Caucasian adults living in Nashville, Tennessee. The repertoire was sequenced with immunoSEQ multiplex PCR; TCRdb's copy has only in-frame clones and lacks some. The data show roughly 2,500,000 clones, with roughly 93% seen just once and roughly 0.39% held by the top ten.

This receptor was identified in a man younger than 30 in good health. Some clones in this sample may be carry-over from other donors' samples. Sequenced: naive CD4+ T cells from PBMCs. Subset specified: CD45RA+ positively selected. This chain uses TRBV7-6 with TRBJ2-1, with 8 bases lining up with TRBD1. CDR3 sequence reads: CASSLQGAYNEQFF. For the CDR3, the DNA is TGTGCCAGCAGCTTACAGGGGGCTTACAATGAGCAGTTCTTC.